This T cell receptor beta chain was observed in a study of long-term antiretroviral therapy in people with HIV. Researchers ran immunoSEQ v3.0 at survey level. Assay used: immunoSEQ multiplex PCR; TCRdb lists only in-frame clones, some missing. The sample has tens of thousands of clones, around nine tenths seen once; the top ten hold roughly 7%. As to this clone: Its cognate antigen is unknown.

Study outcomes and limitations: Clones that expanded before ART (that is, prior to treatment) dominated the repertoire at all time points. HIV repertoires had narrower CDR3 length ranges than controls.

The clonotype originates from a man aged 50 or older with HIV. Sample: unsorted PBMCs, taken roughly 5 years before starting antiretroviral therapy.

CDR3 bases: TGCAGTGCTAGTGACAGGGAGACCCAGTACTTC. Protein: CSASDRETQYF. The gene calls are TRBV20-1 and TRBJ2-5, with D possibly being TRBD1 (6 bases). This CDR3 region has 11 residues. Germline V gives CDR1 DFQATT, CDR2 SNEGSKA (reference sequence). The ends were cut back, 3 bases at V and 5 bases at J, with 7 bases in the middle.